This T cell receptor beta chain comes out of a study of metastatic and nonmetastatic thyroid tumors. TCRdb re-clonotyped the PCR reads via MiXCR. The sample lists approximately 90,000 clones; approximately 12% were seen once. V lost 1 base and J lost 6; bases outside the gene matches: 8. Germline values: CDR1 ENHRY, CDR2 SYGVKD. This CDR3 is 16 amino acids long. Patients underwent thyroid surgery, and none had received any treatment before it. This clone was seen more than once but under ten times. This chain links TRBV10-3 with TRBJ1-1; 10 nucleotides match TRBD1. The sequence was collected from a female donor with papillary thyroid cancer or a benign thyroid nodule (not recorded which). Some clones in this sample may be carry-over from other donors' samples. The specimen sequenced was blood. CDR3 in DNA: TGTGCCATCAGTGAGTTGCCCGGGACAGGGGCCGCTGAAGCTTTCTTT. The encoded protein is CAISELPGTGAAEAFF.